This entry lists 6 T cell receptor beta chains sequenced from one sample in a study of blood T cell repertoires in COVID-19. The data were produced by immunoSEQ multiplex PCR, yet TCRdb's version contains in-frame clones alone and is incomplete. The sample shows about 340,000 clones, approximately 87% of them seen only once. Sample: peripheral blood. The receptor set was obtained from a woman between 45 and 65 years old with COVID-19, enrolled during active disease.

The CDR3 region has the DNA TGTGCCACCAGTGTAGGGGGCGGGACAAACAATGAGCAGTTCTTC. Amino acids: CATSVGGGTNNEQFF. The chain couples TRBV24-1 to TRBJ2-1, with D possibly matching TRBD1 (7 bases). The V end was cut by 5 bases, the J end by 5 bases, with 15 bases between. The CDR3 extends over 15 amino acids. Germline loops: CDR1 KGHDR, CDR2 SFDVKD.

V gene TRBV14 combines with J gene TRBJ2-3; 8 bases are a match to TRBD2. The germline V gene encodes CDR1 SGHDN and CDR2 FVKESK. The ends lost 4 bases at V and 4 bases at J; junction bases unmatched: 1. The CDR3 spans 13 residues. The chain's CDR3 is CASSLTSADTQYF. The CDR3 coding sequence is TGTGCCAGCAGCCTGACTAGCGCAGATACGCAGTATTTT. Drawing the rest from reference TRBV14 and TRBJ2-3, the complete variable domain is EAGVTQFPSHSVIEKGQTVTLRCDPISGHDNLYWYRRVMGKEIKFLLHFVKESKQDESGMPNNRFLAERTGGTYSTLKVQPAELEDSGVYFCASSLTSADTQYFGPGTRLTVL.

This clone has a handful of counts. The chain has TRBV7-2 and TRBJ2-2; D is unresolved. The CDR3 spans 15 residues. Deletions cut 1 base from V and 2 bases from J, with 8 bases between. Germline CDR1 reads SGHTA; CDR2 reads FQGNSA. Here the CDR3 reads CASSLGQTNTGELFF. CDR3 in DNA: TGTGCCAGCAGCTTAGGGCAGACAAACACCGGGGAGCTGTTTTTT.

V usage is TRBV12-3 or TRBV12-4 and J usage is TRBJ2-1; weak D call: TRBD2 (6 bases). V shed 2 bases and J shed 7 bases, with 9 bases lying between them. The CDR3 covers 13 residues. The CDR3, as DNA: TGTGCCAGCAGTTTATCTGGGGGGAATGAGCAGTTCTTC. It is translated as CASSLSGGNEQFF.

The chain carries TRBV29-1 and TRBJ2-7; tentatively, D is TRBD2 (6 bases). CDR1 and CDR2 (germline): SQVTM, ANQGSEA. This CDR3 has 15 residues. V lost 3 bases and J lost 2, with 17 bases in between. The CDR3 sequence: CSVERWQAGTYEQYF. DNA for the CDR3: TGCAGCGTTGAGAGGTGGCAGGCGGGGACCTACGAGCAGTACTTC.

This clone was observed a few times. The identical CDR3 is also encoded by other nucleotide sequences in the sample. This chain joins TRBV27 and TRBJ1-3; 10 bases align to TRBD1. The germline V gene encodes CDR1 MNHEY and CDR2 SMNVEV (reference sequence). This CDR3 is built from 14 residues. V shed 5 bases, J shed 4 bases, and the junction held 2 bases outside the gene matches. CDR3: CASSRQGAGNTIYF. In nucleotides, the CDR3 is TGTGCCAGCAGTCGACAGGGGGCAGGAAACACCATATATTTT.